This TCR beta chain was captured in a study of vaccination and CD4 T cells after COVID-19. As for treatment: roughly 11-day PBMC culture with coronavirus spike peptide pools or control peptides (ViraFEST assay). This clonotype showed up just a few times. Its antigen is as yet unknown. The Oncomine TCR Beta short-read assay generated sequence data from the DNA of cultured CD4+ T cells. TCRdb ran MiXCR on the PCR reads and lists one entry per CDR3 protein. The table includes some 8,000 distinct CDR3 sequences, about a fifth detected once. Germline trimming cut 5 bases from V and 4 bases from J; bases unmatched to any gene: 6. The germline CDR1 and CDR2 sequences are MNHEY and SVGEGT. The CDR3 runs 16 residues.

This chain uses TRBV6-2 or TRBV6-3 with TRBJ2-1, with TRBD2 matching over 12 bases. The TCR comes from a human donor who had recovered from COVID-19. The sample in question was CD4+ T cells from blood, cultured in vitro, obtained after SARS-CoV-2 vaccination. The CDR3 spells CASSTPSGGDYNEQFF. In nucleotides, the CDR3 is TGTGCCAGCAGTACCCCTAGCGGGGGGGATTACAATGAGCAGTTCTTC.